What follows is one T cell receptor beta chain and its context. What it binds is unknown. Other DNA sequences from this sample encode an identical CDR3 as well. Reverse transcription of all isolated RNA meant that expressed TCRB transcripts were sequenced. Generated by immunoSEQ multiplex PCR, the TCRdb table keeps only in-frame clones and is missing some. The sample has about 740,000 clones; roughly 13% are singletons. This CDR3 contains 14 residues. V lost 7 bases, J lost 8 bases, and 7 bases stayed unmatched. Germline V gene sequence: CDR1 PRHDT, CDR2 FYEKMQ (reference sequence). The data belong to a study of beta chain features in type 1 diabetes. Study-wide results and limits: Shorter TCRB CDR3s, moderately but significantly so, were found in Type 1 diabetes patients in all four CD4+ subsets. Individuals with type 1 diabetes displayed fewer insertions and more deletions at VDJ junctions.

Only one heparinised blood draw was taken per donor, and its volume averaged about 120 mL. The receptor was isolated from a man in his late teens or twenties with type 1 diabetes. This sequence joins TRBV13 and TRBJ1-4, with 10 bases identical to TRBD1. Sequencing was done on a sample of naive CD4+ T cells from blood. This chain's CDR3 is CASIDRGRGEKLFF. CDR3 nucleotides: TGTGCCAGCATCGACAGGGGGCGAGGGGAAAAACTGTTTTTT.